The source of this TCR beta chain is a study of T cell changes during pregnancy in multiple sclerosis. Repertoires were generated with immunoSEQ multiplex PCR, while TCRdb's copy carries only in-frame clones and drops some. In the table there are tens of thousands of clones, roughly 90% of which are singletons. The TCR sequence derives from a female donor in good health, enrolled as a control in a pregnancy study. The starting material was peripheral blood, obtained after pregnancy.

CDR3 in DNA: TGCGCCAGCAGTCCCCTGCGGGGACAGGGTGGGTACGAGCAGTACTTC. Its translation: CASSPLRGQGGYEQYF. The rearrangement joins TRBV23-1 to TRBJ2-7; 9 bases are a match to TRBD1. Being an ORF, TRBV23-1 has a function that is uncertain. CDR3 length equals 16 residues. With V trimmed by 4 bases and J by 4 bases, 11 bases remained unmatched.